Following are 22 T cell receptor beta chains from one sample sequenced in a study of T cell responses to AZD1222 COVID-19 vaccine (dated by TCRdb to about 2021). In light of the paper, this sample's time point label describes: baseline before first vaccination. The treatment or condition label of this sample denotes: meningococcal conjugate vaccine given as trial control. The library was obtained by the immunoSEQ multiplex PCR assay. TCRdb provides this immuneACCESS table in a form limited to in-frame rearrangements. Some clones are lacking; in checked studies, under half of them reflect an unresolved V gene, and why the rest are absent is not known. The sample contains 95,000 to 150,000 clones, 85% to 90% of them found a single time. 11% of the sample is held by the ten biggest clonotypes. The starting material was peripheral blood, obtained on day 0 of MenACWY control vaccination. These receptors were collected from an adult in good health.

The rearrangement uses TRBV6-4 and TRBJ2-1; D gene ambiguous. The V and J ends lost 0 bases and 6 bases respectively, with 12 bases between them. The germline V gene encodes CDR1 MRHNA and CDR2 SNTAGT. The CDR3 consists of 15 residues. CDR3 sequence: CASSDSAATPNEQFF. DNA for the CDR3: TGTGCCAGCAGTGACTCGGCGGCTACTCCCAATGAGCAGTTCTTC.

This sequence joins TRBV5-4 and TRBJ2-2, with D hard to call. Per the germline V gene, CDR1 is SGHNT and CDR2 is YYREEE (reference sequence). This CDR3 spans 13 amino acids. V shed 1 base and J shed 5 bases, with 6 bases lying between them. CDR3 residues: CASSLLRTGELFF. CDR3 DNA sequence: TGTGCCAGCAGCTTGTTGAGGACCGGGGAGCTGTTTTTT.

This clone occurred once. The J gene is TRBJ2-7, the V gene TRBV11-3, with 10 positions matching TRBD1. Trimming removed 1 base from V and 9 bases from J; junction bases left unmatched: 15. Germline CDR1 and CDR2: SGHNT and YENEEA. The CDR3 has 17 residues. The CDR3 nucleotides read TGTGCCAGCAGCTTAGCGCTGTGGGGGACAGGGGAGGAAGTGCAGTACTTC. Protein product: CASSLALWGTGEEVQYF.

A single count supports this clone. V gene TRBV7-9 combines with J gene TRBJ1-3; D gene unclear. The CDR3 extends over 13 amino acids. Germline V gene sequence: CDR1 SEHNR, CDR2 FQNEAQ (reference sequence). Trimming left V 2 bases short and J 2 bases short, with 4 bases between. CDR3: CASSLSTGNTIYF. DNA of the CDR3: TGTGCCAGCAGCTTATCGACTGGAAACACCATATATTTT.

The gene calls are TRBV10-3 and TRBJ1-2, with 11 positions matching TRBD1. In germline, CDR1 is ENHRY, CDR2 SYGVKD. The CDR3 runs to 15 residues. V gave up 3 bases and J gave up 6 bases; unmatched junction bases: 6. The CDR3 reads CAISDWTGGVHGYTF. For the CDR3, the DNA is TGTGCCATCAGTGATTGGACAGGGGGCGTTCATGGCTACACCTTC.

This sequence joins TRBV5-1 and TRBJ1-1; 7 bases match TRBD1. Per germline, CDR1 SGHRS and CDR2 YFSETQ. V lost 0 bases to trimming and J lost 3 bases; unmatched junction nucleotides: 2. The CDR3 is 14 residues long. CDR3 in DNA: TGCGCCAGCAGCTTGGGAGGGGGCCACACTGAAGCTTTCTTT. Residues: CASSLGGGHTEAFF. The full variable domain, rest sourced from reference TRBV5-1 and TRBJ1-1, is KAGVTQTPRYLIKTRGQQVTLSCSPISGHRSVSWYQQTPGQGLQFLFEYFSETQRNKGNFPGRFSGRQFSNSRSEMNVSTLELGDSALYLCASSLGGGHTEAFFGQGTRLTVV.

The CDR3 spells CASSLGRREFTDTQYF. The CDR3 DNA sequence: TGTGCCAGCAGCTTAGGCCGGCGGGAGTTCACAGATACGCAGTATTTT. The rearrangement joins TRBV7-9 to TRBJ2-3, with 7 bases that match TRBD2. The V segment lost 1 base and the J segment 2 bases; nucleotides outside the gene matches: 6. Per the germline V gene, CDR1 is SEHNR and CDR2 is FQNEAQ (reference sequence). The CDR3 is 16 residues long.

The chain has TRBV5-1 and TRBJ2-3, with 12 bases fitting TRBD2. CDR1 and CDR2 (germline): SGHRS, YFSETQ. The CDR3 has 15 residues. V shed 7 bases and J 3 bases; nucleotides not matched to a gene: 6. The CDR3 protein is CASDLAGGPTDTQYF. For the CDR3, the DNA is TGCGCCAGCGACCTAGCGGGAGGGCCGACAGATACGCAGTATTTT.

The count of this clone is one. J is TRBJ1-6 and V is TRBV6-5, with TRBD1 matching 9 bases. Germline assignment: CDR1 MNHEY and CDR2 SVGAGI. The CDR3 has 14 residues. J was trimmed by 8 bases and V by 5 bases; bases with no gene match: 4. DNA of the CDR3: TGTGCCAGCAGTCCCGGGACAGGGCATTCACCCCTCCACTTT. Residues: CASSPGTGHSPLHF.

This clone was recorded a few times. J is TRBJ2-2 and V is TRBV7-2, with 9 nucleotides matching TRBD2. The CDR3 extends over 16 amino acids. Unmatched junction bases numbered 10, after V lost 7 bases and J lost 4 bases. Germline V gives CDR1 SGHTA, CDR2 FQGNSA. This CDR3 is CASTLVGTSPTGELFF. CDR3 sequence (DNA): TGTGCCAGCACCCTAGTGGGGACTAGCCCCACCGGGGAGCTGTTTTTT.

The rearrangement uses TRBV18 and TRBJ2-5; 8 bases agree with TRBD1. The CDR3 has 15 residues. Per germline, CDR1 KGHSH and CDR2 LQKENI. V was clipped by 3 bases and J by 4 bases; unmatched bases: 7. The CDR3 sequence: CASSPTGAGRETQYF. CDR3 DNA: TGTGCCAGCTCACCGACAGGGGCGGGCAGAGAGACCCAGTACTTC.

The CDR3 protein is CASSPGDRGGEQYF. DNA of the CDR3: TGCGCCAGCAGCCCAGGAGACAGGGGTGGGGAGCAGTACTTC. The V gene is TRBV5-1, the J gene TRBJ2-7; 8 bases map to TRBD1. Germline V gene data show CDR1 as SGHRS and CDR2 as YFSETQ. This CDR3 comprises 14 residues. V shed 4 bases, J shed 7 bases, and the junction held 10 bases outside the gene matches. The entire variable domain, with the rest obtained from reference TRBV5-1 and TRBJ2-7, is as follows: KAGVTQTPRYLIKTRGQQVTLSCSPISGHRSVSWYQQTPGQGLQFLFEYFSETQRNKGNFPGRFSGRQFSNSRSEMNVSTLELGDSALYLCASSPGDRGGEQYFGPGTRLTVT.

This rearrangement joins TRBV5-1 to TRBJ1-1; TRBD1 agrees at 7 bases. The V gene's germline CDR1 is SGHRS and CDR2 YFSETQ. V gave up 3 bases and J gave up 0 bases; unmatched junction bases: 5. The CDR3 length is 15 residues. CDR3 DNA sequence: TGCGCCAGCAGCTCTGGGACAGCAATGAACACTGAAGCTTTCTTT. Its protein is CASSSGTAMNTEAFF.

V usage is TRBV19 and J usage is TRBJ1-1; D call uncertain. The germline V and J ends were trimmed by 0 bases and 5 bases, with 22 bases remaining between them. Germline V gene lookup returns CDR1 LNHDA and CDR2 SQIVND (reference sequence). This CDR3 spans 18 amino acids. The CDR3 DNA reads TGTGCCAGTAGTATAGATCAAAGAGGTTATCTGAAATTGACTGAAGCTTTCTTT. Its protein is CASSIDQRGYLKLTEAFF.

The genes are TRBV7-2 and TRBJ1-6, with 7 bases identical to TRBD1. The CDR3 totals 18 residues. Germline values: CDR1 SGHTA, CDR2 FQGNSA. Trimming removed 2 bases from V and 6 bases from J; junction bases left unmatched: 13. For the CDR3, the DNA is TGTGCCAGCAGCTTAATAGACAGGGTTCCTGGGGGTAATTCACCCCTCCACTTT. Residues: CASSLIDRVPGGNSPLHF.

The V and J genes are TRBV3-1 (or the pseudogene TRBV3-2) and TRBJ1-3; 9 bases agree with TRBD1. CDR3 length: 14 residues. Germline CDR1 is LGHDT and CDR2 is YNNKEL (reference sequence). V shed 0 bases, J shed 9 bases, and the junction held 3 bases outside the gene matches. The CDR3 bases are TGTGCCAGCAGCCAAGAGGGACAGGGAGGCACCATATATTTT. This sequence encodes CASSQEGQGGTIYF.

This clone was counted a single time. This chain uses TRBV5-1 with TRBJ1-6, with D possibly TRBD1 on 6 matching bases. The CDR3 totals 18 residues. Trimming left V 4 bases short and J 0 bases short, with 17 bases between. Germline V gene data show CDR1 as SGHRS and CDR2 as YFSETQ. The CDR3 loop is CASSPGTRTSSYNSPLHF. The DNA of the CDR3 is TGCGCCAGCAGCCCCGGGACAAGGACAAGCTCCTATAATTCACCCCTCCACTTT.

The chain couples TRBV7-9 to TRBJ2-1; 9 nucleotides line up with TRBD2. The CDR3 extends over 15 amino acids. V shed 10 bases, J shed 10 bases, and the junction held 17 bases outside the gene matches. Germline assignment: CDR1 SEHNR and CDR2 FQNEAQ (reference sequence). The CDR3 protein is CATEQRLAEEGEQFF. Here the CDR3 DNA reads TGTGCCACCGAACAGAGACTAGCGGAGGAGGGAGAGCAGTTCTTC.

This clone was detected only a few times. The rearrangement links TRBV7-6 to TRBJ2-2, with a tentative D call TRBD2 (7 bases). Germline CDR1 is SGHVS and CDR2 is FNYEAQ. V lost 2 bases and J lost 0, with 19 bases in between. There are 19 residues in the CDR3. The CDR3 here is CASSLQRGGENANTGELFF. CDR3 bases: TGTGCCAGCAGCTTACAGAGGGGGGGTGAAAACGCGAACACCGGGGAGCTGTTTTTT.

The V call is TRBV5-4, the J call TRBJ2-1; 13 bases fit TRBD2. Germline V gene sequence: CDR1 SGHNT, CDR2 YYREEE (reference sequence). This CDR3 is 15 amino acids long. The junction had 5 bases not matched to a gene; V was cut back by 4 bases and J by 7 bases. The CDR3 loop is CASSLGLAGENEQFF. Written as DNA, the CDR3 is TGTGCCAGCAGCCTAGGACTAGCGGGGGAAAATGAGCAGTTCTTC.

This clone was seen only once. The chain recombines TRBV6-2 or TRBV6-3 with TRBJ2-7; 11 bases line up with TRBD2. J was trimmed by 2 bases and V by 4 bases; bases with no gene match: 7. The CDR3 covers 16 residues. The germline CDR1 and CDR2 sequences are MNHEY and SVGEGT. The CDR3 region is CASSSTASGRPYEQYF. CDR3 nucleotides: TGTGCCAGCAGTTCAACCGCTAGCGGGAGGCCCTACGAGCAGTACTTC.

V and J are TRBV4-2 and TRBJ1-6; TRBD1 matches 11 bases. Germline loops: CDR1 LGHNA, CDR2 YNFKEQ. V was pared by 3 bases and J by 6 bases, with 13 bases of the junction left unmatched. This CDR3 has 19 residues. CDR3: CASSQKRTGGLSPNSPLHF. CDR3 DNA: TGTGCCAGCAGCCAGAAGAGGACAGGGGGCCTCTCTCCTAATTCACCCCTCCACTTT.